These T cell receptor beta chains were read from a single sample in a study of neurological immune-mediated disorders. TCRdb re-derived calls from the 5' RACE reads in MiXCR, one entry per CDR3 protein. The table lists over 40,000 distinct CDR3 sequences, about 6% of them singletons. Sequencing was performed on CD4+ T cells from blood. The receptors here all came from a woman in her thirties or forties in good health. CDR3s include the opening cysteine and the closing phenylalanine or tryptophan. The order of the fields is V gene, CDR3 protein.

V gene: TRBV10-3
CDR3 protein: CAISLRGLNGELFF

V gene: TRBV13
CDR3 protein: CASRRPGLADTDTQYF

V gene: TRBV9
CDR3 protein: CASSDRLAGYNEQFF

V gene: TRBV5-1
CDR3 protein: CASIEDIDLNTGELFF

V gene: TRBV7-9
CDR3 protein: CASSLFPKTNTGELFF

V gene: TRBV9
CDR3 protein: CASSGTSGLFYNEQFF

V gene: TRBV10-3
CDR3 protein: CAISDRLDFEQFF

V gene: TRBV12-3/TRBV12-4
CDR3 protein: CASSLFQSSKVGASEQFF

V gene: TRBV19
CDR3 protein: CASSPRDGANVLTF

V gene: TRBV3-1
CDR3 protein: CASSRRGSTEAFF

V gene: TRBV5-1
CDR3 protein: CASSLAVRWEQFF

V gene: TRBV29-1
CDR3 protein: CSVEAQGLSTDTQYF

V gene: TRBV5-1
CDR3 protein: CASTQRIGEGEQYF

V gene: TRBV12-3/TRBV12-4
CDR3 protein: CASSSRRESSYNEQFF

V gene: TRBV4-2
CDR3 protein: CASSQDRAGGDNEQFF

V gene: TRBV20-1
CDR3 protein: CSAQQLAGGVGAQYF

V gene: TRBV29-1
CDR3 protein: CSGAGVGDEQFF

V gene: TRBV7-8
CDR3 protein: CASSLHLPTSGIKDTQYF

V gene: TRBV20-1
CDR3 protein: CSARVGRVYSPLHF

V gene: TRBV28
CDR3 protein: CASSLTYNSPLHF

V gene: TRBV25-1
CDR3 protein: CASRRSGPDNEQFF

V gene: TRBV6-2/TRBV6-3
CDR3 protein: CASSSGDGNTEAFF

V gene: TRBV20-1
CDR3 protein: CSASKGIDGYTF

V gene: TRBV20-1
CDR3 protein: CSARDRSQETQYF

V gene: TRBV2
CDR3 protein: CASEENTNQPQHF

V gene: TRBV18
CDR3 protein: CASSPGVSEAFF

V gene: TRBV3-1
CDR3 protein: CASSQIPAAYNEQFF

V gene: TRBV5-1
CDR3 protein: CASSRASGGLYNEQFF

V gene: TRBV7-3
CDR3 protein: CASSQAGPRRHEQFF

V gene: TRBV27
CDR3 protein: CASRYFGAKRSDTQYF

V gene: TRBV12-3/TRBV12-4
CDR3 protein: CASSPRDSSQPQHF

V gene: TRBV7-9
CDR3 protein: CASSSSGPQETQYF

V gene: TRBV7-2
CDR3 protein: CASSFSLREAFF

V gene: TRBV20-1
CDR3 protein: CSARSSGSNSYNEQFF

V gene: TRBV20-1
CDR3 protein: CSAPQPGGNTGELFF

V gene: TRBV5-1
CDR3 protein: CASSLSAGPSTDTQYF

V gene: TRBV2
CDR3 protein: CASNGLFTDTQYF

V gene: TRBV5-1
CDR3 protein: CASSLGAGATYEQYF

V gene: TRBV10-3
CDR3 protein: CAISESNGRGANTGELFF

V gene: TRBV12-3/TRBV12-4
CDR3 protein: CASREEGGGNEKLFF

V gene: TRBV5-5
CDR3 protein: CASSLGQAAYEQYF

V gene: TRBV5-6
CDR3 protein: CASSLYGTSGLYEQYF

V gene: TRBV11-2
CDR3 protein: CASTSPEGVGTGELFF

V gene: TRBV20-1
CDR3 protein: CSASPNYGYTF

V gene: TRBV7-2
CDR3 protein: CASSRRGDTGELFF

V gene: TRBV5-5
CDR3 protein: CASSLASLETQYF

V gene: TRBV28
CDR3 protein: CASSPRQGWRTDTQYF

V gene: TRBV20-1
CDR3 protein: CSALPGLEETQYF

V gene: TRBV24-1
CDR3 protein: CATSDGGSQGNEQFF

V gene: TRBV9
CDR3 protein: CASSAGGLAGGSNEQFF

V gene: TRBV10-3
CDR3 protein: CAISESRASGTAGDTQYF

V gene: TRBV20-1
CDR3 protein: CSGRLAGGSNEQFF

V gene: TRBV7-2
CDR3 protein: CASSLDGPQQFF

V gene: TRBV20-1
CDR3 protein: CSARAVPVQETQYF